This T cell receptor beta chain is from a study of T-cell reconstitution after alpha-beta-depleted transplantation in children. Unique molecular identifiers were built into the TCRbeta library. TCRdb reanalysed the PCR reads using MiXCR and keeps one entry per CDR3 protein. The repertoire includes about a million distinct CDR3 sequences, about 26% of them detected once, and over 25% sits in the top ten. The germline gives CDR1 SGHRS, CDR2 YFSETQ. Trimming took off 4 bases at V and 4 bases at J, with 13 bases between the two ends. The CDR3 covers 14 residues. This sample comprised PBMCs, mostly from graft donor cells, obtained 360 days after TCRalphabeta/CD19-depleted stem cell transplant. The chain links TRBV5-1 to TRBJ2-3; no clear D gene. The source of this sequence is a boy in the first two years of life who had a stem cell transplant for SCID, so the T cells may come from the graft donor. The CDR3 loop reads CASSTNQPSDTQYF. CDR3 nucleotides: TGCGCCAGCAGCACAAACCAACCGTCAGATACGCAGTATTTT. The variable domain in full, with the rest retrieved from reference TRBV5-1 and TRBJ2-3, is KAGVTQTPRYLIKTRGQQVTLSCSPISGHRSVSWYQQTPGQGLQFLFEYFSETQRNKGNFPGRFSGRQFSNSRSEMNVSTLELGDSALYLCASSTNQPSDTQYFGPGTRLTVL.